The source of this T cell receptor beta chain is a study of blood T cells in healthy people across ages. Study-level points and caveats: There was a strong correlation between TCR beta diversity and naive T cell percentage.

CDR3 length: 14 residues. Germline V CDR1 and CDR2: DFQATT, SNEGSKA (reference sequence). V shed 3 bases and J shed 0 bases, with 12 bases lying between them. Primers used in a second PCR of about 7 to 11 cycles were a sample-barcoded 5' primer and a J-beta primer mix. Each CDR3 protein gets one entry after TCRdb re-called the 5' RACE reads with MiXCR. The table has fewer than 600,000 distinct CDR3 sequences, roughly a quarter seen once. With respect to this clonotype: What it recognizes is unknown.

These records were also assigned to another study, of T cells of mothers and their children. That work contributes: Whether related or unrelated, pairs show similar shaping of TCR recombination output by thymic selection.

The chain employs TRBV20-1 and TRBJ2-7, with D possibly being TRBD2 (6 bases). The TCR sequence derives from a boy aged 2 to 9 in good health. Sequencing used blood. For the CDR3, the DNA is TGCAGTGCTAGTGGGGACTCCCTCTCCTACGAGCAGTACTTC. This encodes CSASGDSLSYEQYF.